This T cell receptor beta chain emerged from a study of blood T cell repertoires in COVID-19. The method was immunoSEQ multiplex PCR; TCRdb's version includes in-frame clones alone and lacks a portion of them. The profile shows under 250,000 clones, more than 80% of them singletons. With V trimmed by 3 bases and J by 7 bases, 8 bases remained unmatched. The CDR3 has 14 residues. Germline V gene lookup returns CDR1 DFQATT and CDR2 SNEGSKA (reference sequence). Sequencing was performed on peripheral blood. The sequence came from a man under 40 with COVID-19, enrolled during active disease. The chain employs TRBV20-1 and TRBJ2-2; 7 bases are a match to TRBD1. The CDR3 reads CSASRAGGGGELFF. The CDR3 nucleotides read TGCAGTGCTAGTCGCGCAGGGGGTGGCGGGGAGCTGTTTTTT.